The 21 T cell receptor beta chains presented below share a single source sample, sequenced in a study of siplizumab effects on memory and regulatory T cells. Their antigens are not known. Clones were sequenced by immunoSEQ multiplex PCR, and TCRdb holds only the in-frame ones, with some missing. The sample includes under 20,000 clones, 40% to 55% seen only once; the top ten take approximately 4.9%. Cocultured for roughly 6 days at 37°C were the mixed lymphocyte reaction cells. Sequenced material: CFSE-low (dividing) CD4+ T cells sorted from an allogeneic mixed lymphocyte reaction. The receptors shown here come from a human donor in good health; the cells came from an allogeneic mixed lymphocyte reaction.

The CDR3 nucleotides read TGTGCCAGCAGCCAGGCGGAAGGGGCTGGGGCCAACGTCCTGACTTTC. Translated, it gives CASSQAEGAGANVLTF. The chain uses TRBV4-2 and TRBJ2-6; TRBD1 might be the D (5 bases). Germline V gives CDR1 LGHNA, CDR2 YNFKEQ. CDR3 size: 16 residues. The ends were cut back, 3 bases at V and 2 bases at J, with 11 bases in the middle.

This clone was counted only a few times. The V call is TRBV18, the J call TRBJ2-2, with D uncertain. Deletions cut 6 bases from V and 4 bases from J, with 12 bases between. This CDR3 region has 14 residues. Germline CDR1 KGHSH, CDR2 LQKENI. CDR3 protein: CASSPRHGTGELFF. CDR3 DNA: TGTGCCAGCTCGCCCCGGCATGGCACCGGGGAGCTGTTTTTT.

This clone was observed a few times. The chain joins TRBV13 to TRBJ2-1, with D hard to call. Germline V gene lookup returns CDR1 PRHDT and CDR2 FYEKMQ (reference sequence). The CDR3 runs 14 residues. V was clipped by 5 bases and J by 6 bases, with 14 bases between them. The CDR3 sequence is CASSLRTRFNEQFF. The CDR3 DNA follows: TGTGCCAGCAGCCTCCGGACGAGATTCAATGAGCAGTTCTTC. Full variable domain (missing parts from reference TRBV13 and TRBJ2-1): AAGVIQSPRHLIKEKRETATLKCYPIPRHDTVYWYQQGPGQDPQFLISFYEKMQSDKGSIPDRFSAQQFSDYHSELNMSSLELGDSALYFCASSLRTRFNEQFFGPGTRLTVL.

The chain recombines TRBV7-2 with TRBJ1-3; tentatively, D is TRBD1 (5 bases). Germline CDR1 and CDR2: SGHTA and FQGNSA. V lost 5 bases and J lost 3, with 14 bases in between. CDR3 length equals 15 residues. CDR3 amino acids: CASSLQGLGGNTIYF. The CDR3 DNA is TGTGCCAGCAGCCTTCAGGGTCTAGGTGGAAACACCATATATTTT.

V and J are TRBV11-3 and TRBJ1-4; 8 positions agree with TRBD1. Germline trimming cut 6 bases from V and 8 bases from J; bases unmatched to any gene: 8. The length of the CDR3 is 14 residues. From germline, CDR1 is SGHNT and CDR2 YENEEA. The CDR3 DNA follows: TGTGCCAGCAGAACTACAGGGGGATCGGAAAAACTGTTTTTT. Translating gives CASRTTGGSEKLFF. Full variable domain (remainder filled in from reference TRBV11-3 and TRBJ1-4): EAGVVQSPRYKIIEKKQPVAFWCNPISGHNTLYWYLQNLGQGPELLIRYENEEAVDDSQLPKDRFSAERLKGVDSTLKIQPAELGDSAVYLCASRTTGGSEKLFFGSGTQLSVL.

The chain links TRBV28 to TRBJ1-2; D not resolved. V was shortened by 2 bases and J by 5 bases, with 6 bases between the two germline ends. The CDR3 covers 12 residues. Looked up from germline, CDR1 is MDHEN and CDR2 is SYDVKM. CDR3: CASSLRFYGYTF. CDR3 bases: TGTGCCAGCAGTTTACGGTTTTATGGCTACACCTTC.

The chain recombines TRBV28 with TRBJ2-2; 7 nucleotides agree with TRBD1. The ends lost 3 bases at V and 4 bases at J; junction bases unmatched: 2. The CDR3 extends over 14 amino acids. CDR1 and CDR2 (germline): MDHEN, SYDVKM. The CDR3, as DNA: TGTGCCAGCAGTTTCAGGGGGTTCACCGGGGAGCTGTTTTTT. Amino acid sequence: CASSFRGFTGELFF. Looking up the rest from reference TRBV28 and TRBJ2-2 gives the full variable domain: DVKVTQSSRYLVKRTGEKVFLECVQDMDHENMFWYRQDPGLGLRLIYFSYDVKMKEKGDIPEGYSVSREKKERFSLILESASTNQTSMYLCASSFRGFTGELFFGEGSRLTVL.

The CDR3 DNA follows: TGTGCCAGCAGCCCAGGGGGGGGTTATGGCTACACCTTC. Translating it yields CASSPGGGYGYTF. The chain employs TRBV5-6 and TRBJ1-2; 7 nucleotides agree with TRBD1. J gave up 5 bases and V 4 bases, and 5 bases lay outside the gene matches. Germline CDR1 is SGHDT and CDR2 is YYEEEE. CDR3 size: 13 residues.

The rearrangement links TRBV6-5 to TRBJ1-1; 7 bases align to TRBD1. With V trimmed by 0 bases and J by 5 bases, 6 bases remained unmatched. CDR1 MNHEY and CDR2 SVGAGI come from the germline V gene. The CDR3 consists of 15 residues. CDR3 nucleotide sequence: TGTGCCAGCAGTTACTCGGCGACAGGGAAAACTGAAGCTTTCTTT. Translating it yields CASSYSATGKTEAFF.

This chain connects TRBV27 to TRBJ1-1; TRBD1 matches 11 bases. This CDR3 is built from 13 residues. The germline CDR1 and CDR2 sequences are MNHEY and SMNVEV (reference sequence). The J segment lost 7 bases and the V segment lost 8 bases, leaving 6 bases of the junction unmatched. The CDR3 bases are TGTGCCAGCCTGGACAGGGGGCGAGATGAAGCTTTCTTT. Its translation is CASLDRGRDEAFF.

This clone turned up a few times. The chain combines TRBV28 with TRBJ2-3; D is possibly TRBD1 or TRBD2 (5 bases each). Germline lookup yields CDR1 MDHEN and CDR2 SYDVKM. CDR3 length: 12 residues. The V gene lost 6 bases and the J gene lost 5 bases, with 9 bases spanning the gap. CDR3 sequence: CASRGTQDTQYF. CDR3 nucleotide sequence: TGTGCCAGCAGGGGGACGCAAGATACGCAGTATTTT.

J is TRBJ2-1 and V is TRBV18; 9 bases are a match to TRBD2. The V gene's germline CDR1 is KGHSH and CDR2 LQKENI. This CDR3 region has 16 residues. V lost 4 bases to trimming and J lost 3 bases; unmatched junction nucleotides: 7. CDR3 nucleotide sequence: TGTGCCAGCTCACTTCCGAGCGGGGGGTACTACAATGAGCAGTTCTTC. Translated: CASSLPSGGYYNEQFF.

Worth noting for this clone: One end of the junction is discordant with germline, which a read error may explain. Different DNA sequences within this sample yield the same CDR3. This chain joins TRBV5-1 and TRBJ2-5, with a weak D call TRBD2 (5 bases). This CDR3 is built from 15 residues. Germline values: CDR1 SGHRS, CDR2 YFSETQ. The CDR3 DNA reads TGCGCCAGCAGCTTGGACACGGGTGTTGGGGAGACCCAATACTTC. Translated, it gives CASSLDTGVGETQYF.

This clone was seen only a few times. The CDR3 DNA reads as TGTGCCAGCTCAACCGGGGCCTCTCCAGATACGCAGTATTTT. This sequence encodes CASSTGASPDTQYF. The chain joins TRBV18 to TRBJ2-3; the D gene could be TRBD1 or TRBD2 (5 bases each). With 5 bases removed from V and 4 bases from J, the gap between germline ends came to 13 bases. There are 14 residues in the CDR3. CDR1 is KGHSH, CDR2 LQKENI, per germline.

The genes are TRBV5-5 and TRBJ1-5; D may be TRBD1 (5 bases). Trimming removed 5 bases at V and 1 base at J, with 13 bases between. Germline loops: CDR1 SGHKS, CDR2 YYEKEE (reference sequence). The CDR3 has 15 amino acids. CDR3 coding DNA: TGTGCCAGCAGGCCGGGGCCGGAGAGCAATCAGCCCCAGCATTTT. It yields the protein CASRPGPESNQPQHF.

This clone was seen only once. For the CDR3, the DNA is TGTGCCAGTAGGCGGGGGGGCCAGGAGACCCAGTACTTC. The encoded protein is CASRRGGQETQYF. This chain joins TRBV19 and TRBJ2-5, with 9 bases fitting TRBD2. The CDR3 runs 13 residues. The germline V gene encodes CDR1 LNHDA and CDR2 SQIVND (reference sequence). The junction had 4 bases not matched to a gene; V was cut back by 6 bases and J by 5 bases.

This sequence joins TRBV5-4 and TRBJ2-3; D unresolved. The CDR3 contains 14 residues. V was cut by 4 bases and J by 0 bases, with 9 bases left in between. Germline loops: CDR1 SGHNT, CDR2 YYREEE (reference sequence). This CDR3 is CASSPTSSTDTQYF. The CDR3 nucleotides are TGTGCCAGCAGCCCCACTTCTAGCACAGATACGCAGTATTTT.

This chain uses TRBV28 with TRBJ1-6; the D is unclear. The V gene's germline CDR1 is MDHEN and CDR2 SYDVKM. The CDR3 spans 9 residues. The ends were cut back, 7 bases at V and 8 bases at J, with 0 bases in the middle. The CDR3 bases are TGTGCCAGCAATTCACCCCTCCACTTT. Its protein is CASNSPLHF.

This chain uses TRBV9 with TRBJ1-4, with 7 bases fitting TRBD1. V lost 0 bases and J lost 5; bases outside the gene matches: 10. The germline V gene encodes CDR1 SGDLS and CDR2 YYNGEE. This CDR3 contains 17 residues. In DNA form, the CDR3 reads TGTGCCAGCAGCGTAGACCCTCCGGGACAGATCAATGAAAAACTGTTTTTT. Amino acid sequence: CASSVDPPGQINEKLFF.

Notes on this clone: At one end, the junction sequence differs from germline, possibly due to a read error. The V and J genes are TRBV5-1 and TRBJ2-5, with 9 bases matching TRBD1. CDR3 size: 14 residues. Germline V gene data show CDR1 as SGHRS and CDR2 as YFSETQ. The chain's CDR3 is CASSSRDREETQYF. The CDR3 nucleotides read TGTGCCAGCAGCTCCAGGGACAGGGAAGAGACCCAGTACTTC.

V and J are TRBV28 and TRBJ2-7, with 12 nucleotides matching TRBD2. With 6 bases clipped from V and 6 bases from J, the junction kept 6 bases outside the gene matches. Looked up from germline, CDR1 is MDHEN and CDR2 is SYDVKM. This CDR3 spans 14 amino acids. CDR3 nucleotides: TGTGCCAGCAGCCTAGCGGGGGGGCTGATCGAGCAGTACTTC. Translation: CASSLAGGLIEQYF.